This TCR beta chain was retrieved from a study of blood T cell repertoires in COVID-19. V gave up 2 bases and J gave up 5 bases, with 15 bases separating them. The CDR3 contains 15 residues. Germline lookup yields CDR1 SGHTA and CDR2 FQGNSA. Profiling relied on immunoSEQ multiplex PCR, and the TCRdb table lists in-frame clones only, not all of them. The table includes around 250,000 clones, 88% detected once. The chain employs TRBV7-2 and TRBJ1-2, with D possibly TRBD1 on 5 matching bases. Input material: PBMCs or T cells enriched from blood (not recorded which). This clonotype was sampled from a woman in her thirties or forties who had been exposed to COVID-19. The chain's CDR3 is CASSLKGQGDYGYTF. DNA for the CDR3: TGTGCCAGCAGCTTAAAGGGCCAGGGTGATTATGGCTACACCTTC.